These 9 T cell receptor beta chains came from one sample sequenced in a study of hypomethylating agent response in myelodysplastic syndrome. Sequenced by immunoSEQ multiplex PCR; TCRdb stores in-frame clones only, minus some. The repertoire holds approximately 2,000 clones, with about 81% as singletons. The sample here was bone marrow, taken before or after starting hypomethylating agent treatment for myelodysplastic syndrome (not recorded which). These receptors all come from a human donor with myelodysplastic syndrome.

The chain employs TRBV10-3 and TRBJ2-7; 9 nucleotides line up with TRBD1. Germline CDR1 ENHRY, CDR2 SYGVKD. Unmatched junction bases numbered 9, after V lost 6 bases and J lost 3 bases. This CDR3 is built from 15 residues. The CDR3 loop reads CAISQPGTGNYEQYF. The CDR3 DNA reads as TGTGCCATCAGCCAGCCCGGGACAGGGAACTACGAGCAGTACTTC.

This chain uses TRBV12-5 with TRBJ2-3; D may be TRBD2 (5 bases). CDR3 length equals 14 residues. The V gene lost 6 bases and the J gene lost 4 bases, with 14 bases spanning the gap. Germline CDR1 is LGHNT and CDR2 is FRNRAP. In DNA, the CDR3 is TGTGCTAGTGGGTCGGGGAATAGTCCAGATACGCAGTATTTT. It translates to CASGSGNSPDTQYF. Variable domain in full (rest from reference TRBV12-5 and TRBJ2-3): DARVTQTPRHKVTEMGQEVTMRCQPILGHNTVFWYRQTMMQGLELLAYFRNRAPLDDSGMPKDRFSAEMPDATLATLKIQPSEPRDSAVYFCASGSGNSPDTQYFGPGTRLTVL.

The chain joins TRBV7-6 to TRBJ1-5; D is possibly TRBD1 (6 bases). Trimming cost V 4 bases and J 7 bases, with 20 bases left between them. The CDR3 runs to 16 residues. Looked up from germline, CDR1 is SGHVS and CDR2 is FNYEAQ. The chain's CDR3 is CASSSGPLTGIQPQHF. CDR3 DNA sequence: TGTGCCAGCAGCTCCGGACCGTTAACAGGGATCCAGCCCCAGCATTTT.

This sequence joins TRBV30 and TRBJ2-7, with 7 bases that match TRBD1. V shed 4 bases, J shed 3 bases, and the junction held 9 bases outside the gene matches. This CDR3 is built from 14 residues. Germline V gives CDR1 GTSNPN, CDR2 SVGIG (reference sequence). CDR3: CAWTKQTGLYEQYF. CDR3 DNA: TGTGCCTGGACCAAGCAGACAGGGCTCTACGAGCAGTACTTC.

The J gene is TRBJ1-6, the V gene TRBV30; 10 positions match TRBD1. The junction had 10 bases not matched to a gene; V was cut back by 2 bases and J by 9 bases. Looked up from germline, CDR1 is GTSNPN and CDR2 is SVGIG (reference sequence). This CDR3 has 16 amino acids. Here the CDR3 DNA reads TGTGCCTGGAGTTTCCCGACAGGGGGCGTAGGTTCACCCCTCCACTTT. Translation gives CAWSFPTGGVGSPLHF.

The chain recombines TRBV27 with TRBJ2-7, with 7 positions matching TRBD2. The germline gives CDR1 MNHEY, CDR2 SMNVEV (reference sequence). V lost 6 bases, J lost 3 bases, and 17 bases stayed unmatched. The CDR3 is 17 residues long. The CDR3 nucleotides are TGTGCCAGCAGACCCGGGACGGATCTAGCGGCTCACTACGAGCAGTACTTC. Protein product: CASRPGTDLAAHYEQYF.

The CDR3 sequence: CASRGTSTDTQYF. CDR3 nucleotide sequence: TGTGCCAGCAGGGGTACTAGCACAGATACGCAGTATTTT. The V gene is TRBV6-5, the J gene TRBJ2-3, with unresolved D. In germline, CDR1 is MNHEY, CDR2 SVGAGI. The CDR3 runs to 13 residues. Trimming took off 6 bases at V and 0 bases at J, with 7 bases between the two ends.

This chain uses TRBV6-5 with TRBJ1-6, with D unclear. Germline V gives CDR1 MNHEY, CDR2 SVGAGI. The CDR3 is 11 amino acids. Trimming took off 8 bases at V and 9 bases at J, with 8 bases between the two ends. The chain's CDR3 is CASGPVSPLHF. The DNA for the CDR3 is TGTGCCAGCGGTCCTGTTTCACCCCTCCACTTT.

The V and J genes are TRBV18 and TRBJ2-2, with a weak D call TRBD2 (5 bases). The CDR3 spans 14 residues. Trimming shortened V by 2 bases and J by 4 bases, and 8 bases separated the two germline ends. Germline CDR1 KGHSH, CDR2 LQKENI. The CDR3 coding sequence is TGTGCCAGCTCACCAGACGGACTCACCGGGGAGCTGTTTTTT. As protein: CASSPDGLTGELFF.